The 15 T cell receptor beta chains below come from one sample, sequenced in a study of blood T cells in healthy people across ages. Through a sample-barcoded 5' primer and a J-beta primer mix, a second PCR was run for roughly 7 to 12 cycles. TCRdb reanalysed the 5' RACE reads using MiXCR and keeps one entry per CDR3 protein. The repertoire has about 1.1 million distinct CDR3 sequences, around two fifths of them found once; the top ten carry roughly 14%. The sequencing input was blood. Source of these receptors: a man in his late teens or twenties in good health.

There are a few counts of this clonotype. The chain couples TRBV5-1 to TRBJ2-7; D possibly corresponds to TRBD2 (5 bases). The V gene lost 4 bases and the J gene lost 8 bases, with 10 bases spanning the gap. The CDR3 is 11 amino acids. Per germline, CDR1 SGHRS and CDR2 YFSETQ. CDR3 coding DNA: TGCGCCAGCAGCGAGGAGGATAAGCAGTACTTC. Encoded protein: CASSEEDKQYF.

The chain uses TRBV20-1 and TRBJ2-1; TRBD1 or TRBD2 may be the D gene (5 bases each). The J call may be mistaken, given a closer DNA end match to TRBJ2-7. The germline CDR1 and CDR2 sequences are DFQATT and SNEGSKA (reference sequence). This CDR3 spans 16 amino acids. The chain's CDR3 is CSARDRGESSYNEQYF. The CDR3 DNA is TGCAGTGCTAGAGATCGAGGGGAGAGCTCCTACAATGAGCAGTACTTC.

About this clonotype: The germline gene is not matched at one end of the junction; a read error may be the cause. The chain couples TRBV3-1 to TRBJ1-6; maybe TRBD1 (5 bases). Germline values: CDR1 LGHDT, CDR2 YNNKEL (reference sequence). CDR3 length: 15 amino acids. The DNA of the CDR3 is TGTACCAGCAGCCAAGGTCCGGGACGAAATTCACCCCTCCACTTT. It yields the protein CTSSQGPGRNSPLHF.

V and J are TRBV19 and TRBJ1-1; no clear D. CDR1 is LNHDA, CDR2 SQIVND, per germline (reference sequence). Trimming removed 3 bases at V and 1 base at J, with 9 bases between. CDR3 size: 14 residues. The CDR3 DNA is TGTGCCAGTAGTATGGCAGGCCCGAACACTGAAGCTTTCTTT. Translation: CASSMAGPNTEAFF.

In regard to this clonotype: One end of the junction varies from germline; a read error may be responsible. This chain uses TRBV10-3 with TRBJ1-6; D is uncertain. The CDR3 runs to 13 residues. CDR1 is ENHRY, CDR2 SYGVKD, per germline. CDR3 coding DNA: TGTGCCATAGGCGGCCTAAATAATTCACCTCTCCACTTT. Translation gives CAIGGLNNSPLHF.

There are a few counts of this clonotype. This chain connects TRBV5-1 to TRBJ2-3; D is perhaps TRBD1 (6 bases). Between the trimmed V and J ends, which lost 6 bases and 5 bases, there was a span of 22 bases. The CDR3 sequence is 16 residues long. Germline V gene data show CDR1 as SGHRS and CDR2 as YFSETQ. This CDR3 reads CASTPAITGTQDTQYF. Written as DNA, the CDR3 is TGCGCCAGCACCCCTGCGATAACCGGGACACAAGATACGCAGTATTTT. Using reference TRBV5-1 and TRBJ2-3 for the parts outside the CDR3, the full variable domain is KAGVTQTPRYLIKTRGQQVTLSCSPISGHRSVSWYQQTPGQGLQFLFEYFSETQRNKGNFPGRFSGRQFSNSRSEMNVSTLELGDSALYLCASTPAITGTQDTQYFGPGTRLTVL.

As for this clonotype: A much larger clonotype is one base distant, so this may be a read error. V gene TRBV27 combines with J gene TRBJ1-2, with TRBD1 identical over 7 bases. This CDR3 has 15 residues. Germline V lookup: CDR1 MNHEY, CDR2 SMNVEV (reference sequence). V shed 1 base and J 9 bases; nucleotides not matched to a gene: 11. This chain's CDR3 is CASSLFPRQGSSYTF. CDR3 in DNA: TGTGCCAGCAGTTTATTTCCCAGACAGGGAAGTAGCTACACCTTC.

The V gene is TRBV29-1, the J gene TRBJ1-4; D may be TRBD1 (6 bases). V was pared by 4 bases and J by 5 bases, with 8 bases between. The CDR3 covers 12 residues. Germline V CDR1 and CDR2: SQVTM, ANQGSEA. The DNA of the CDR3 is TGCAGCGTTGGGGGGCCGAATGAAAAACTGTTTTTT. This translates into CSVGGPNEKLFF.

The sample holds a few counts of this clonotype. The chain recombines TRBV6-1 with TRBJ2-2; 11 bases line up with TRBD1. Germline V gene data show CDR1 as MNHNS and CDR2 as SASEGT. This CDR3 comprises 15 residues. J was trimmed by 6 bases and V by 6 bases; bases with no gene match: 6. The CDR3 nucleotides read TGTGCCAGCAGGAGGACAGGGGGCGAGGCCGGGGAGCTGTTTTTT. The encoded protein is CASRRTGGEAGELFF.

This clonotype occurred a few times. The chain employs TRBV4-3 and TRBJ2-1; 8 bases align to TRBD2. After removal of 4 bases from V and 7 bases from J, the junction contained 9 bases not matched to a gene. The CDR3 is 15 amino acids. Germline V CDR1 and CDR2: LGHNA, YSLEER. The CDR3 DNA sequence: TGCGCCAGCAGCCTCGGACCCCGGGGGGGGAATGAGCAGTTCTTC. Its protein product is CASSLGPRGGNEQFF.

The rearrangement joins TRBV20-1 to TRBJ2-7; D not resolved. From germline, CDR1 is DFQATT and CDR2 SNEGSKA (reference sequence). V was clipped by 5 bases and J by 4 bases, with 12 bases between them. This CDR3 contains 12 residues. The CDR3 spells CSAGRVRYEQYF. The CDR3 DNA sequence: TGCAGTGCTGGAAGGGTGAGGTACGAGCAGTACTTC.

This clonotype has just a few counts. This chain links TRBV10-3 with TRBJ1-4; possibly TRBD1 for D (6 bases). The CDR3 has 13 amino acids. Trimming removed 4 bases at V and 7 bases at J, with 10 bases between. Looked up from germline, CDR1 is ENHRY and CDR2 is SYGVKD. The DNA for the CDR3 is TGTGCCATCAGTGGGACAGCAATTGAAAAACTGTTTTTT. It yields the protein CAISGTAIEKLFF.

The table lists this clonotype with a count of one. V usage is TRBV12-3 or TRBV12-4 and J usage is TRBJ1-5, with D possibly being TRBD1 (5 bases). The V and J ends lost 5 bases and 3 bases respectively, with 20 bases between them. The CDR3 has 17 amino acids. CDR3 DNA: TGTGCCAGCAGTAAGGGTCTCGGGGGAATCGACAATCAGCCCCAGCATTTT. Protein product: CASSKGLGGIDNQPQHF.

The chain combines TRBV5-1 with TRBJ2-1; 13 bases map to TRBD2. The trim removed 5 bases at V and 5 bases at J, leaving 10 bases unmatched. The CDR3 is made up of 17 amino acids. The germline V gene encodes CDR1 SGHRS and CDR2 YFSETQ. CDR3 bases: TGCGCCAGCAGGCTGGGACTAGCGGGGCGGCGGAACAATGAGCAGTTCTTC. This encodes CASRLGLAGRRNNEQFF.

This clonotype was found a few times. This rearrangement joins TRBV28 to TRBJ2-1; TRBD1 agrees at 7 bases. CDR1 is MDHEN and CDR2 is SYDVKM in the germline V gene. The CDR3 length is 13 residues. Trimming cost V 4 bases and J 12 bases; bases outside gene matches: 9. CDR3 DNA sequence: TGTGCCAGCAGTTCACCCAGCAGGGGGTGGCAGTTCTTC. The encoded protein is CASSSPSRGWQFF.